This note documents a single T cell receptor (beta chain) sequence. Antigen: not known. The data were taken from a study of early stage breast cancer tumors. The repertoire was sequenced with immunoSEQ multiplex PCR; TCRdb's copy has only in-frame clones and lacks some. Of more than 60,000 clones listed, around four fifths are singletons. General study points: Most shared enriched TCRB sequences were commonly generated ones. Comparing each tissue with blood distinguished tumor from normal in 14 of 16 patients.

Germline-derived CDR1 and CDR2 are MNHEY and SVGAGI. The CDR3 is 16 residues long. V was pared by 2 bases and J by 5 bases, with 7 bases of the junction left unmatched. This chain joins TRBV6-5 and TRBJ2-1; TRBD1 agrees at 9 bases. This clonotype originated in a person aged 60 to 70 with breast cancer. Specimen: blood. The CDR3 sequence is CASSYRGQGINNEQFF. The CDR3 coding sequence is TGTGCCAGCAGTTACCGGGGACAGGGCATCAACAATGAGCAGTTCTTC.